The 9 T cell receptor beta chains below were found in one sample sequenced in a study of Graves' ophthalmopathy and Graves' hyperthyroidism. From RNA, the CDR3 regions of TCR beta chains were amplified and sequenced. Following a first-round RT-PCR that used HTBI primers, a second-round multiplex PCR was carried out. From the multiplex PCR reads, TCRdb called clonotypes with MiXCR, one entry per CDR3 protein. The table includes around 1,200,000 distinct CDR3 sequences, 35% to 40% detected once. Sequenced sample: peripheral blood or thyroid tissue (not recorded which). These receptors were obtained from an adult man with Graves' hyperthyroidism.

The chain uses TRBV7-9 and TRBJ2-7; TRBD2 agrees at 12 bases. Unmatched junction bases numbered 5, after V lost 5 bases and J lost 3 bases. This CDR3 contains 15 residues. CDR1 is SEHNR and CDR2 is FQNEAQ in the germline V gene (reference sequence). The CDR3, as DNA: TGTGCCAGCAGCGAGACTAGCGGGAGAGTCTACGAGCAGTACTTC. Translated, it gives CASSETSGRVYEQYF.

The rearrangement joins TRBV7-2 to TRBJ2-6; TRBD2 matches 10 bases. With 5 bases clipped from V and 0 bases from J, the junction kept 10 bases outside the gene matches. The CDR3 length is 19 residues. Looked up from germline, CDR1 is SGHTA and CDR2 is FQGNSA. The CDR3 nucleotides are TGTGCCAGCAGCATAGGGCTAGCGGGGGCCTACTCTGGGGCCAACGTCCTGACTTTC. Protein product: CASSIGLAGAYSGANVLTF.

This clonotype was recorded at least ten times. The V gene is TRBV7-8, the J gene TRBJ2-1; a weak D match, TRBD2 (7 bases). The CDR3 is 13 residues long. CDR1 SGHVS and CDR2 FQNEAQ come from the germline V gene. Trimming removed 3 bases from V and 9 bases from J, with 12 bases in between. CDR3: CASSLGGGVEQFF. The CDR3 DNA reads as TGTGCCAGCAGCTTGGGGGGGGGCGTTGAGCAGTTCTTC.

The CDR3 reads CASSFTDRQETQYF. CDR3 coding DNA: TGCGCCAGCAGCTTCACAGATCGCCAAGAGACCCAGTACTTC. The gene calls are TRBV5-1 and TRBJ2-5, with unresolved D. The V and J ends lost 2 bases and 1 base respectively, with 9 bases between them. CDR1 is SGHRS and CDR2 is YFSETQ in the germline V gene. This CDR3 is built from 14 residues. Full variable domain (outside the CDR3, taken from reference TRBV5-1 and TRBJ2-5): KAGVTQTPRYLIKTRGQQVTLSCSPISGHRSVSWYQQTPGQGLQFLFEYFSETQRNKGNFPGRFSGRQFSNSRSEMNVSTLELGDSALYLCASSFTDRQETQYFGPGTRLLVL.

The chain is built from TRBV7-4 and TRBJ1-4; 10 positions agree with TRBD1. Per the germline V gene, CDR1 is SGHVT and CDR2 is SQSDAQ. This CDR3 has 15 amino acids. The J segment lost 14 bases and the V segment lost 1 base, leaving 10 bases of the junction unmatched. In nucleotides, the CDR3 is TGTGCCAGCAGCTTAGAGGCGGGACAGGGGTTTGGGCTGTTTTTT. Translated, it gives CASSLEAGQGFGLFF. The whole variable domain, remainder taken from reference TRBV7-4 and TRBJ1-4, is GAGVSQSPRYKVAKRGRDVALRCDSISGHVTLYWYRQTLGQGSEVLTYSQSDAQRDKSGRPSGRFSAERPERSVSTLKIQRTEQGDSAVYLCASSLEAGQGFGLFFGSGTQLSVL.

This rearrangement joins TRBV5-6 to TRBJ2-7, with D perhaps TRBD2 (6 bases). In germline, CDR1 is SGHDT, CDR2 YYEEEE. V lost 0 bases and J 5 bases, leaving 12 bases between the germline ends. This CDR3 contains 14 residues. CDR3 sequence (DNA): TGTGCCAGCAGCTTGGAGGCGGGGCGCCACGAGCAGTACTTC. This translates into CASSLEAGRHEQYF.

At least ten counts were recorded for this clonotype. The rearrangement joins TRBV29-1 to TRBJ2-7; D possibly corresponds to TRBD1 (5 bases). Looked up from germline, CDR1 is SQVTM and CDR2 is ANQGSEA. The CDR3 contains 15 residues. V lost 0 bases and J 4 bases, leaving 16 bases between the germline ends. CDR3 sequence: CSVEDTTDNLYEQYF. The CDR3 nucleotides are TGCAGCGTTGAAGACACGACAGATAACTTATACGAGCAGTACTTC.

The chain employs TRBV25-1 and TRBJ1-3; D uncertain. With 2 bases removed from V and 1 base from J, the gap between germline ends came to 12 bases. This CDR3 is 16 amino acids long. Germline CDR1 MGHDK, CDR2 SYGVNS. CDR3 nucleotide sequence: TGTGCCAGCAGTGAACCATTCGCGGGTTCTGGAAACACCATATATTTT. Its translation is CASSEPFAGSGNTIYF.

At least ten counts were recorded for this clonotype. The chain uses TRBV28 and TRBJ2-5; D is uncertain. The CDR3 loop spans 13 amino acids. V gave up 6 bases and J gave up 5 bases, with 13 bases separating them. CDR1 is MDHEN and CDR2 is SYDVKM in the germline V gene. CDR3 DNA: TGTGCCAGCAGCGTCAGGCTTGAGGAGACCCAGTACTTC. Its protein product is CASSVRLEETQYF. The entire variable domain, with the rest obtained from reference TRBV28 and TRBJ2-5, is as follows: DVKVTQSSRYLVKRTGEKVFLECVQDMDHENMFWYRQDPGLGLRLIYFSYDVKMKEKGDIPEGYSVSREKKERFSLILESASTNQTSMYLCASSVRLEETQYFGPGTRLLVL.